This is a list of T cell receptor beta chains from one sample in a study of CD8 T cells in Susac syndrome. TCRdb re-called the immunoSEQ multiplex PCR reads with MiXCR, one entry per CDR3 protein. The sample shows around 130,000 distinct CDR3 sequences, around 80% of them seen only once. Sequencing was carried out using CD8+ T cells from PBMCs. The receptors were sampled from a human donor with multiple sclerosis. CDR3s include the opening cysteine and the closing phenylalanine or tryptophan. D genes are given only for firm matches. Clone size is given for some rows only: seen once, a few or many times, or a class if the clone is expanded.

cdr3_nt cdr3_aa cdr3_length clone_size j_call v_call d_call
TGCGCCAGCAGCGATCTAACTGGGGGTAGTGAGCAGTTCTTC CASSDLTGGSEQFF 14 - TRBJ2-1 TRBV4-1 -
TGCGCCAGCAGCCCGACACTAGCGGGAGAGGCAGATACGCAGTATTTT CASSPTLAGEADTQYF 16 few TRBJ2-3 TRBV4-3 TRBD2
TGTGCCAGCAGTTCCCGACTAGCGGGGAGACGCCCCACAGATACGCAGTATTTT CASSSRLAGRRPTDTQYF 18 - TRBJ2-3 TRBV6-5 TRBD2
TGTGCCAGCAGCAATCGGGAGGCAGAAAACAATGAGCAGTTCTTC CASSNREAENNEQFF 15 - TRBJ2-1 TRBV7-9 TRBD2
TGCGCCAGCAGCTTGCTGGGGGGCTCCTACAATGAGCAGTTCTTC CASSLLGGSYNEQFF 15 - TRBJ2-1 TRBV5-1 -
TGCGCCAGCAGCCAACAGAGTTCTAACTATGGCTACACCTTC CASSQQSSNYGYTF 14 - TRBJ1-2 TRBV4-1 -
TGTGCCATCAGTCAGACGGAGGATATGAACACTGAAGCTTTCTTT CAISQTEDMNTEAFF 15 - TRBJ1-1 TRBV10-3 -
TGTGCCAGCAGCCAATCGGTCCCCGGGAGCACAGATACGCAGTATTTT CASSQSVPGSTDTQYF 16 - TRBJ2-3 TRBV3-1 -
TGTGCCAGCAGTTACACGCCTTCCAATAACTATGGCTATACCTTC CASSYTPSNNYGYTF 15 few TRBJ1-2 TRBV6-5 -
TGTGCCAGTAGTGCTAGCGGGAGTAGCAATGAGCAGTTCTTC CASSASGSSNEQFF 14 once TRBJ2-1 TRBV19 TRBD2
TGTGCCAGCAGAAAATACACAGATACGCAGTATTTT CASRKYTDTQYF 12 - TRBJ2-3 TRBV7-9 -
TGTGCCAGCAGTTTAAAAGCCGTCGGGACCTCAGAAAAACTGTTTTTT CASSLKAVGTSEKLFF 16 - TRBJ1-4 TRBV12-3/TRBV12-4 -
TGTGCCAGTAGTATAGGGAGCAGCCGAGGAACTGAAGCTTTCTTT CASSIGSSRGTEAFF 15 - TRBJ1-1 TRBV19 -
TGTGCCAGCAGCTTAGGTTTAGGGAACTATGGCTACACCTTC CASSLGLGNYGYTF 14 few TRBJ1-2 TRBV7-9 -
TGTGCCAGCAGCGAAATAGGAGCCGGGGAGCTGTTTTTT CASSEIGAGELFF 13 - TRBJ2-2 TRBV5-6 -
TGTGCCACCAGTGACCCCGGGAAAGACTATGGCTACACCTTC CATSDPGKDYGYTF 14 - TRBJ1-2 TRBV24-1 -
TGTGCCAGCAATGAGCTAGCGGGCCGTAGCTCCTACAATGAGCAGTTCTTC CASNELAGRSSYNEQFF 17 once TRBJ2-1 TRBV28 TRBD2
TGCAGTGCTAGAGATCCGGGCCTCAGGGTAGATACGCAGTATTTT CSARDPGLRVDTQYF 15 - TRBJ2-3 TRBV20-1 -
TGCGCCAGCAACGGGGGACAGGGGAAGAGGGATACGCAGTATTTT CASNGGQGKRDTQYF 15 - TRBJ2-3 TRBV5-1 TRBD1
TGTGCCAGCAGTTCCCTAGCGGCCTACCAAGAGACCCAGTACTTC CASSSLAAYQETQYF 15 few TRBJ2-5 TRBV28 TRBD2
TGTGCCAGCAGTTCACCCCAGGTCCCTGGAAACACCATATATTTT CASSSPQVPGNTIYF 15 - TRBJ1-3 TRBV28 -
TGTGCCAGTAGGTATCAGGGGTATAACAATCAGCCCCAGCATTTT CASRYQGYNNQPQHF 15 - TRBJ1-5 TRBV19 -
TGTGCCAGCCACCCAGGGGGCGTTAACTATGGCTACACCTTC CASHPGGVNYGYTF 14 - TRBJ1-2 TRBV6-5 TRBD1
TGCGCCAGCGCGAGCGGGGCGAGCTCCTACAATGAGCAGTTCTTC CASASGASSYNEQFF 15 - TRBJ2-1 TRBV4-1 TRBD2
TGCGCCAGCAGCCTCACGAGGGGTGGCCAGCCCCAGCATTTT CASSLTRGGQPQHF 14 - TRBJ1-5 TRBV4-1 -
TGTGCCAGCAGCTTAGTTGGTGGGGCTATGGGGCAGTTCTTC CASSLVGGAMGQFF 14 - TRBJ2-1 TRBV11-1 -
TGTGCCAGCAGCGTGACTAGTTTCAATGAGCAGTTCTTC CASSVTSFNEQFF 13 - TRBJ2-1 TRBV9 -
TGTGCAAGTCGCTTAGAGGGGAACACTGAAGCTTTCTTT CASRLEGNTEAFF 13 once TRBJ1-1 TRBV12-2 -
TGTGCCAGCAGGCCGGGACAGGGGTACACAGATACGCAGTATTTT CASRPGQGYTDTQYF 15 - TRBJ2-3 TRBV2 TRBD1
TGCAGTGCTACTGGACGGGGGAACACTGAAGCTTTCTTT CSATGRGNTEAFF 13 - TRBJ1-1 TRBV20-1 -
TGTGCCAGCAGTTACGCCGGGGTTGGGTACAATGAGCAGTTCTTC CASSYAGVGYNEQFF 15 - TRBJ2-1 TRBV6-5 -
TGTGCCAGCAGTTATAGTTCGGGGGCCGGGGAGCTGTTTTTT CASSYSSGAGELFF 14 - TRBJ2-2 TRBV12-3/TRBV12-4 -
TGTGCCAGCAGCAAGGGGGACACCGCTGGGCCAGAGGAAGCTTTCTTT CASSKGDTAGPEEAFF 16 - TRBJ1-1 TRBV28 -
TGTGCCAGCAGCCAAGATGGGGGCAGGTCAGCCACTGAAGCTTTCTTT CASSQDGGRSATEAFF 16 once TRBJ1-1 TRBV4-2 -
TGTGCCAGTAGTTTGGCGGGGACGCCCTACAATGAGCAGTTCTTC CASSLAGTPYNEQFF 15 - TRBJ2-1 TRBV19 -
TGCAGTGCTACAACAGATACGCAGTATTTT CSATTDTQYF 10 - TRBJ2-3 TRBV20-1 -
TGTGCCAGTAGTATGGTCGGGAGCTCCTACGAGCAGTACTTC CASSMVGSSYEQYF 14 - TRBJ2-7 TRBV19 -
TGCGCCAGCAGCCAAGTCCGGACTAGCGGGGGAGTTAATGAGCAGTTCTTC CASSQVRTSGGVNEQFF 17 - TRBJ2-1 TRBV4-1 TRBD2
TGTGCCAGCAGACCGGGGACGGATAACACTGAAGCTTTCTTT CASRPGTDNTEAFF 14 - TRBJ1-1 TRBV5-5 -
TGTGCCAGCAGTTTGCGGGGAAGAGGTTTATTAAAAGAGACCCAGTACTTC CASSLRGRGLLKETQYF 17 - TRBJ2-5 TRBV12-3/TRBV12-4 -
TGTGCCAGCAGTGTGTCGCCCACAGATACGCAGTATTTT CASSVSPTDTQYF 13 - TRBJ2-3 TRBV2 -
TGTGCCAGCAGTGATGTTAGCGGGACCGAGACCCAGTACTTC CASSDVSGTETQYF 14 - TRBJ2-5 TRBV2 TRBD2
TGTGCCAGCAGCACCCGGACGCCCAATGAGCAGTTCTTC CASSTRTPNEQFF 13 - TRBJ2-1 TRBV13 -
TGTGCCACCCAGAATATAGGACAGGGACTTAATTCACCCCTCCACTTT CATQNIGQGLNSPLHF 16 - TRBJ1-6 TRBV12-3/TRBV12-4 TRBD1
TGTGCCAGTAGTATAGATGGGGAAGGTACGCAGTATTTT CASSIDGEGTQYF 13 - TRBJ2-3 TRBV19 -
TGTGCCGGGGGATGGGGGCGAGATACGCAGTATTTT CAGGWGRDTQYF 12 few TRBJ2-3 TRBV6-1 -
TGTGCCGGCAGTGAAGGTCGGACACCTTACACCTACGAGCAGTACTTC CAGSEGRTPYTYEQYF 16 - TRBJ2-7 TRBV6-1 -
TGTGCCACCCAAGATGGGAAGGGACAGGGGTTCTCCTACGAGCAGTACTTC CATQDGKGQGFSYEQYF 17 few TRBJ2-7 TRBV19 TRBD1
TGTGCCAGCAGTGATCCCGGGACCCATGAAAAACTGTTTTTT CASSDPGTHEKLFF 14 - TRBJ1-4 TRBV2 -
TGTGCCAGCAGAGAAAGGGGCAACCCTTCTGAAAAACTGTTTTTT CASRERGNPSEKLFF 15 few TRBJ1-4 TRBV7-9 -
TGTGCCAGCAGCTTTCCAGGGCAGGGGGCCGGGGAGCTGTTTTTT CASSFPGQGAGELFF 15 - TRBJ2-2 TRBV5-5 TRBD1
TGTGCCAGCAGTTACGACGGCTCGAACACTGAAGCTTTCTTT CASSYDGSNTEAFF 14 - TRBJ1-1 TRBV6-5 -
TGCAGTGCCCCCCTAGCGGGAGAGGAAGATACGCAGTATTTT CSAPLAGEEDTQYF 14 - TRBJ2-3 TRBV20-1 TRBD2
TGTGCCAGCAGCTTGACAGTAGGGGGACTCACTGAAGCTTTCTTT CASSLTVGGLTEAFF 15 - TRBJ1-1 TRBV7-9 -
TGCGCCAGCAGCCAAGATCGGTTCATTGTTATTAACAATGAGCAGTTCTTC CASSQDRFIVINNEQFF 17 - TRBJ2-1 TRBV4-3 -
TGTGCCAGCAGTGAACCTAGTGTCACATCTAACTTC CASSEPSVTSNF 12 - TRBJ2-5 TRBV2 -
TGTGCCAGCAGTTTCACTGGATTCCGAGAGAACACTGAAGCTTTCTTT CASSFTGFRENTEAFF 16 - TRBJ1-1 TRBV12-3/TRBV12-4 -